This T cell receptor (beta chain) derives from a study of shared clonotypes between healthy human individuals. In the authors' methods: ImmunoSEQ output lacked quality scores and full-length reads, limiting matched filtering. Repertoires were generated with immunoSEQ multiplex PCR, while TCRdb's copy carries only in-frame clones and drops some. The V and J calls and clone size come from that table; D and trimming were worked out from the DNA. This table has approximately 980,000 clones, 76% appearing once. V shed 3 bases, J shed 4 bases, and the junction held 7 bases outside the gene matches. The CDR3 length is 15 residues. Germline lookup yields CDR1 SGDLS and CDR2 YYNGEE.

The material sequenced was memory CD4+ T cells sorted from blood. The subset: CD45RA-negative fraction. The V and J genes are TRBV9 and TRBJ2-3, with 8 bases that match TRBD2. The TCR was taken from a man aged 18 to 35 in good health. CDR3 sequence reads: CASSDEAGASDTQYF. CDR3 coding DNA: TGTGCCAGCAGCGATGAAGCGGGAGCCTCAGATACGCAGTATTTT.